This T cell receptor (beta chain) is from a study of regulatory T cells in long-lasting Graves disease. In its sample, this clonotype was seen a few times. The antigen remains undetermined. Combining iRepertoire HTBI primers with Arm-PCR of CDR3 regions, the authors built TCR beta libraries. TCRdb re-called the multiplex PCR reads through MiXCR, storing one row per CDR3 protein. The sample lists about 530,000 distinct CDR3 sequences, about 15% seen once, with more than 20% in the top ten. The CDR3 runs 14 residues. V was shortened by 0 bases and J by 4 bases, with 7 bases between the two germline ends. Germline CDR1 and CDR2: SGHRS and YFSETQ. Whole-study results and caveats: Samples came from peripheral blood alone, without thyroid tissue. Persistent disease preferred TRBV28, TRBJ1-2 and TRBJ2-5; new disease, TRBV20-1 and TRBJ2-1.

The time point: newly diagnosed GD, antithyroid drugs for less than 3 months. PBMCs provided the RNA from which the TCR library was made. The sample was also reused in another study, on T cells in Graves' hyperthyroidism and ophthalmopathy. This second study notes: Graves' hyperthyroidism without ophthalmopathy progression within 18 months was termed stable.

This sample comprised peripheral blood mononuclear cells (PBMCs), obtained at new diagnosis, from a patient treated with antithyroid drugs. The TCR was taken from a woman in her forties or fifties with Graves disease. The V call is TRBV5-1, the J call TRBJ1-4; D is undetermined. For the CDR3, the DNA is TGCGCCAGCAGCTTGGGGCAGCATAATGAAAAACTGTTTTTT. It encodes CASSLGQHNEKLFF.